The 27 T cell receptor beta chains below come from one sample, sequenced in a study of CD4 T cells in relation to SARS-CoV-2 and coronaviruses. Unexposed donor CD4+ T cells date from 2011-2018, before the COVID-19 pandemic. Isolation of CD4+ T cells took place after about 9 days in culture. No cognate antigen is known for these TCRs. The repertoire was sequenced with immunoSEQ multiplex PCR; TCRdb's copy has only in-frame clones and lacks some. The sample holds under 20,000 clones; about 80% are singletons and the top ten take about 29%. Sequencing used CD4+ T cells from PBMCs, cultured in vitro. These receptors were obtained from a human donor in good health.

This chain uses TRBV11-1 with TRBJ2-1; 9 bases are shared with TRBD1. The germline gives CDR1 SGHAT, CDR2 FQDESV (reference sequence). The CDR3 spans 16 residues. V lost 5 bases, J lost 3 bases, and 8 bases stayed unmatched. CDR3 loop: CASSLRTGVIYNEQFF. The DNA for the CDR3 is TGTGCCAGCAGCCTTAGGACAGGGGTTATCTACAATGAGCAGTTCTTC.

The genes are TRBV28 and TRBJ1-2, with a tentative D call TRBD1 (5 bases). CDR3 length: 17 residues. Looked up from germline, CDR1 is MDHEN and CDR2 is SYDVKM. Trimming removed 5 bases at V and 5 bases at J, with 24 bases between. CDR3 in amino acids: CASSLRDGLRFGYGYTF. CDR3 in DNA: TGTGCCAGCAGTCTCCGGGACGGCCTCCGATTTGGGTATGGCTACACCTTC.

The V and J genes are TRBV28 and TRBJ1-1; D might be TRBD1 (5 bases). CDR3 length: 14 amino acids. Trimming left V 7 bases short and J 5 bases short, with 17 bases between. Looked up from germline, CDR1 is MDHEN and CDR2 is SYDVKM. The CDR3 reads CASTTNGGRTEAFF. In nucleotides, the CDR3 is TGTGCCAGCACTACTAATGGGGGGAGGACTGAAGCTTTCTTT. The entire variable domain, with the rest obtained from reference TRBV28 and TRBJ1-1, is as follows: DVKVTQSSRYLVKRTGEKVFLECVQDMDHENMFWYRQDPGLGLRLIYFSYDVKMKEKGDIPEGYSVSREKKERFSLILESASTNQTSMYLCASTTNGGRTEAFFGQGTRLTVV.

The chain combines TRBV6-5 with TRBJ2-3; D uncertain. The V end lost 0 bases, the J end lost 4 bases, and 8 bases lay between the germline ends. The CDR3 runs 14 residues. Per the germline V gene, CDR1 is MNHEY and CDR2 is SVGAGI. The CDR3 bases are TGTGCCAGCAGTTACTCAAGCACAGCAGATACGCAGTATTTT. Protein product: CASSYSSTADTQYF.

The chain links TRBV1 to TRBJ1-2; the D segment call TRBD1 is taken from the table without a DNA check. TRBV1 is a pseudogene segment. The CDR3 runs to 15 residues. The CDR3 spells CTSSQVGTRTYGYTF. CDR3 sequence (DNA): TGCACCAGCAGCCAAGTAGGGACACGAACCTATGGCTACACCTTC.

The V and J genes are TRBV9 and TRBJ2-2; 9 bases agree with TRBD1. V gave up 6 bases and J gave up 5 bases; unmatched junction bases: 11. The CDR3 spans 16 residues. Germline V lookup: CDR1 SGDLS, CDR2 YYNGEE. The CDR3 sequence: CASTIGTGLLTGELFF. The DNA of the CDR3 is TGTGCCAGCACGATCGGGACAGGGCTATTAACCGGGGAGCTGTTTTTT. Full variable domain (remainder filled in from reference TRBV9 and TRBJ2-2): DSGVTQTPKHLITATGQRVTLRCSPRSGDLSVYWYQQSLDQGLQFLIQYYNGEERAKGNILERFSAQQFPDLHSELNLSSLELGDSALYFCASTIGTGLLTGELFFGEGSRLTVL.

This clone was detected only a few times. This rearrangement joins TRBV5-4 to TRBJ1-2, with 7 bases fitting TRBD1. CDR3 length equals 14 residues. Germline assignment: CDR1 SGHNT and CDR2 YYREEE (reference sequence). V dropped 5 bases and J dropped 5; count of bases not matched to a gene: 9. The CDR3: CASSSDGTDYGYTF. CDR3 nucleotides: TGTGCCAGCAGTTCGGACGGGACAGATTATGGCTACACCTTC. The variable domain in full, with the rest retrieved from reference TRBV5-4 and TRBJ1-2, is ETGVTQSPTHLIKTRGQQVTLRCSSQSGHNTVSWYQQALGQGPQFIFQYYREEENGRGNFPPRFSGLQFPNYSSELNVNALELDDSALYLCASSSDGTDYGYTFGSGTRLTVV.

The table lists this clone with a count of one. The V call is TRBV5-6, the J call TRBJ1-2; the D is unclear. CDR1 is SGHDT and CDR2 is YYEEEE in the germline V gene. V was clipped by 4 bases and J by 8 bases, with 12 bases between them. The CDR3 is made up of 12 amino acids. The CDR3 sequence: CASSTGPSGYTF. CDR3 DNA: TGTGCCAGCAGCACCGGACCAAGCGGCTACACCTTC.

The chain combines TRBV19 with TRBJ1-2; weak D call: TRBD1 (6 bases). CDR3 length: 15 residues. V lost 4 bases and J 2 bases, leaving 14 bases between the germline ends. Germline assignment: CDR1 LNHDA and CDR2 SQIVND (reference sequence). This CDR3 is CASSNTGSTNYGYTF. Here the CDR3 DNA reads TGTGCCAGTAGTAACACAGGGTCTACAAACTATGGCTACACCTTC.

This clone was observed a few times. The rearrangement links TRBV19 to TRBJ1-4; D is undetermined. Trimming removed 3 bases at V and 4 bases at J, with 9 bases between. The CDR3 is 14 residues long. Per germline, CDR1 LNHDA and CDR2 SQIVND (reference sequence). The CDR3 DNA reads TGTGCCAGTAGTATCCGGACTATTAATGAAAAACTGTTTTTT. This sequence encodes CASSIRTINEKLFF.

This clone appeared a few times. The chain employs TRBV3-1 (or the pseudogene TRBV3-2) and TRBJ1-2; the D gene is possibly TRBD1 (5 bases). Germline values: CDR1 LGHDT, CDR2 YNNKEL (reference sequence). V was trimmed by 1 base and J by 3 bases, leaving 15 bases between them. The CDR3 has 16 amino acids. The CDR3 coding sequence is TGTGCCAGCAGCCAAGGGATGAGTGCAGGGTACTATGGCTACACCTTC. It translates to CASSQGMSAGYYGYTF.

V and J are TRBV7-8 and TRBJ2-7; no clear D. The CDR3 contains 12 residues. Germline CDR1 is SGHVS and CDR2 is FQNEAQ. V was shortened by 9 bases and J by 3 bases, with 12 bases between the two germline ends. As DNA, the CDR3 is TGTGCCAGTTCTGACACACACTACGAGCAGTACTTC. It codes for CASSDTHYEQYF.

The rearrangement joins TRBV28 to TRBJ2-2; D is uncertain. V lost 6 bases, J lost 6 bases, and 14 bases lay in between. Germline CDR1 and CDR2: MDHEN and SYDVKM. The CDR3 is made up of 14 amino acids. In DNA form, the CDR3 reads TGTGCCAGCAGCTATTCCAGCCGGGCCGGGGAGCTGTTTTTT. Translated: CASSYSSRAGELFF.

The chain couples TRBV18 to TRBJ2-4, with D maybe TRBD1 (5 bases). V was cut by 2 bases and J by 0 bases, with 11 bases left in between. This CDR3 comprises 16 residues. Per the germline V gene, CDR1 is KGHSH and CDR2 is LQKENI. In nucleotides, the CDR3 is TGTGCCAGCTCACCAGACAGTCTCTCAGCCAAAAACATTCAGTACTTC. Protein: CASSPDSLSAKNIQYF.

The V and J genes are TRBV19 and TRBJ1-2, with D tentatively TRBD1 (5 bases). Germline lookup yields CDR1 LNHDA and CDR2 SQIVND (reference sequence). CDR3 length equals 13 residues. The V gene lost 5 bases and the J gene lost 6 bases, with 13 bases spanning the gap. Here the CDR3 DNA reads TGTGCCAGTAGTGGGGGACCTTGGGATGGCTACACCTTC. It specifies CASSGGPWDGYTF.

The chain joins TRBV5-4 to TRBJ1-5, with unresolved D. CDR1 is SGHNT and CDR2 is YYREEE in the germline V gene (reference sequence). The CDR3 extends over 13 amino acids. V was trimmed by 2 bases and J by 5 bases, leaving 8 bases between them. The CDR3 DNA reads TGTGCCAGCAGCTTTGACAAGGATCAGCCCCAGCATTTT. As protein: CASSFDKDQPQHF. Full variable domain (outside the CDR3, taken from reference TRBV5-4 and TRBJ1-5): ETGVTQSPTHLIKTRGQQVTLRCSSQSGHNTVSWYQQALGQGPQFIFQYYREEENGRGNFPPRFSGLQFPNYSSELNVNALELDDSALYLCASSFDKDQPQHFGDGTRLSIL.

This chain uses TRBV11-2 with TRBJ1-1; D not certain. Germline values: CDR1 SGHAT, CDR2 FQNNGV. The CDR3 extends over 15 amino acids. Trimming cost V 5 bases and J 7 bases, with 20 bases left between them. For the CDR3, the DNA is TGTGCCAGCAGCCGTATTCGTGGGTCTATAATTGAAGCTTTCTTT. Its translation: CASSRIRGSIIEAFF.

This chain links TRBV5-6 with TRBJ2-7; the D gene is possibly TRBD1 (5 bases). V gave up 4 bases and J gave up 7 bases, with 18 bases separating them. Germline V gene data show CDR1 as SGHDT and CDR2 as YYEEEE. The CDR3 extends over 14 amino acids. Written as DNA, the CDR3 is TGTGCCAGCAGCCAACAGGTGAGCCCGCAGGAGCAGTACTTC. This codes for CASSQQVSPQEQYF.

The chain is built from TRBV27 and TRBJ2-7; 9 bases align to TRBD2. After removal of 7 bases from V and 3 bases from J, the junction contained 7 bases not matched to a gene. The CDR3 is made up of 14 amino acids. Germline V gene data show CDR1 as MNHEY and CDR2 as SMNVEV (reference sequence). CDR3 in DNA: TGTGCCAGCATGCCCGGGACTAGCAGCTACGAGCAGTACTTC. This gives the protein CASMPGTSSYEQYF.

DNA of the CDR3: TGCGCCAGCAGCCAAGATTTCGGACAGGGGGCCCACGAGCAGTACTTC. Protein: CASSQDFGQGAHEQYF. The V and J genes are TRBV4-1 and TRBJ2-7; 11 bases agree with TRBD1. CDR3 size: 16 residues. The trim removed 0 bases at V and 5 bases at J, leaving 6 bases unmatched. Germline assignment: CDR1 MGHRA and CDR2 YSYEKL.

V gene TRBV11-2 combines with J gene TRBJ2-3; D could derive from TRBD1 or TRBD2 (5 bases each). Trimming left V 0 bases short and J 2 bases short, with 6 bases between. Germline CDR1 is SGHAT and CDR2 is FQNNGV. The CDR3 is made up of 14 amino acids. CDR3 bases: TGTGCCAGCAGCTTAGAGGGACCCACAGATACGCAGTATTTT. Encoded protein: CASSLEGPTDTQYF.

This clone appeared once. This sequence joins TRBV30 and TRBJ1-3; D is unresolved. Trimming removed 0 bases from V and 1 base from J, with 4 bases in between. CDR1 GTSNPN and CDR2 SVGIG come from the germline V gene (reference sequence). The CDR3 consists of 13 residues. The CDR3 DNA reads as TGTGCCTGGAGTGTGCTGTCTGGAAACACCATATATTTT. It specifies CAWSVLSGNTIYF.

The gene calls are TRBV15 and TRBJ1-5; D uncertain. Germline-derived CDR1 and CDR2 are LNHNV and YYDKDF (reference sequence). CDR3 length: 13 residues. V shed 5 bases and J shed 9 bases, with 14 bases lying between them. The CDR3 sequence: CATSVDQPRPQHF. In DNA, the CDR3 is TGTGCCACCAGCGTGGACCAACCTCGGCCCCAGCATTTT.

The chain has TRBV19 and TRBJ1-2; no reliable D call. This CDR3 region has 12 residues. CDR1 is LNHDA and CDR2 is SQIVND in the germline V gene (reference sequence). V was cut by 6 bases and J by 4 bases, with 9 bases left in between. DNA of the CDR3: TGTGCCAGTAGGAATCGACCCTATGGCTACACCTTC. As protein: CASRNRPYGYTF.

CDR3 DNA sequence: TGTGCCAGCGGAGGGGATTCCAATCAGCCCCAGCATTTT. Translation gives CASGGDSNQPQHF. The gene calls are TRBV2 and TRBJ1-5; maybe TRBD1 (5 bases). The CDR3 has 13 residues. Trimming removed 8 bases from V and 3 bases from J, with 11 bases in between. Per the germline V gene, CDR1 is SNHLY and CDR2 is FYNNEI.

This clone was seen just once. The DNA for the CDR3 is TGTGCCAGCAGGGCTGACAGGGGGGACCAGCCCCAGCATTTT. Encoded protein: CASRADRGDQPQHF. V gene TRBV6-5 combines with J gene TRBJ1-5, with 9 bases lining up with TRBD1. Germline V gene sequence: CDR1 MNHEY, CDR2 SVGAGI. The CDR3 spans 14 residues. V was clipped by 6 bases and J by 7 bases; unmatched bases: 7.

In DNA, the CDR3 is TGTGCCAGCAGCTTGTCGGCAGGGGGCACTGAAGCTTTCTTT. This translates into CASSLSAGGTEAFF. The chain links TRBV7-3 to TRBJ1-1, with 7 bases matching TRBD1. The CDR3 has 14 residues. Germline V gene data show CDR1 as SGHTA and CDR2 as FQGTGA. J lost 4 bases, V lost 3 bases, and 5 bases had no gene match.